This T cell receptor (beta chain) comes out of a study of cytomegalovirus exposure and HLA in healthy donors. As for this clone: What it binds is not known.

Study-wide results and caveats: Researchers reported in a later analysis that common viral pathogens appeared linked to several top clusters. Later analysis indicated greater clonal expansion among HLA-associated TCR beta chains than among equally common other chains.

PCR was performed using 60 Vbeta and 13 Jbeta primers. Assay: immunoSEQ multiplex PCR; the TCRdb copy retains only in-frame clones and omits some. This sample has 130,000 to 150,000 clones, with roughly three quarters found just once. There are 15 residues in the CDR3. V lost 7 bases and J lost 6, with 21 bases in between. Looked up from germline, CDR1 is MRHNA and CDR2 is SNTAGT. The sample was PBMCs. The rearrangement joins TRBV6-4 to TRBJ1-2; D uncertain. This receptor was identified in a man aged 18 to 30 in good health and CMV-seronegative. This CDR3 reads CASKGDDRESDGYTF. CDR3 nucleotides: TGTGCCAGCAAGGGTGATGACCGGGAGTCTGATGGCTACACCTTC.